A single sample gave rise to the 4 T cell receptor beta chains below, sequenced in a study of long-term antiretroviral therapy in people with HIV. An immunoSEQ assay, version v3.0, was performed at survey level. Libraries were prepared by immunoSEQ multiplex PCR; TCRdb keeps only in-frame clonotypes and omits some of them. Of about 20,000 clones in the sample, 90% to 95% are singletons; the top ten hold around 7.7%. Specimen: unsorted PBMCs, collected 4.4 years after starting antiretroviral therapy. The receptors were gathered from a woman aged 45-59 years with HIV.

The chain recombines TRBV6-5 with TRBJ1-2, with D perhaps matching TRBD1 (5 bases). CDR1 is MNHEY and CDR2 is SVGAGI in the germline V gene. The CDR3 is 14 residues long. The germline V and J ends were trimmed by 0 bases and 6 bases, with 11 bases remaining between them. The CDR3 protein is CASSYSRGLDGYTF. CDR3 coding DNA: TGTGCCAGCAGTTACTCGAGGGGTTTAGATGGCTACACCTTC.

J is TRBJ1-6 and V is TRBV2, with TRBD1 identical over 7 bases. The CDR3 runs to 12 residues. With V trimmed by 6 bases and J by 11 bases, 4 bases remained unmatched. Germline V gene sequence: CDR1 SNHLY, CDR2 FYNNEI. The CDR3 DNA follows: TGTGCCAGCAGGACAGGGAAGGCACCCCTCCACTTT. Translation gives CASRTGKAPLHF.

This rearrangement joins TRBV4-2 to TRBJ1-4; D remains ambiguous. V was clipped by 4 bases and J by 5 bases, with 14 bases between them. This CDR3 comprises 15 residues. Germline lookup yields CDR1 LGHNA and CDR2 YNFKEQ. The CDR3 here is CASSPPARFNEKLFF. The DNA for the CDR3 is TGTGCCAGCAGCCCGCCGGCCCGGTTCAATGAAAAACTGTTTTTT.

This clone has just one count. This chain connects TRBV11-3 to TRBJ2-1; 8 positions match TRBD1. This CDR3 spans 14 amino acids. The trim removed 6 bases at V and 6 bases at J, leaving 7 bases unmatched. The V gene's germline CDR1 is SGHNT and CDR2 YENEEA. The CDR3 DNA sequence: TGTGCCAGCAGAGCAGGGGGCACCAGCAATGAGCAGTTCTTC. Translating it yields CASRAGGTSNEQFF.